This T cell receptor beta chain is drawn from a study of early T cells in non-severe SARS-CoV-2 infection. Ten or more counts support this clonotype. TCRdb re-called the 5' RACE reads with MiXCR, one entry per CDR3 protein. Here the sample spans tens of thousands of distinct CDR3 sequences, over 3.5% being singletons. Trimming removed 1 base at V and 5 bases at J, with 8 bases between. This CDR3 is built from 14 residues. Germline CDR1 is SGHAT and CDR2 is FQNNGV. This chain connects TRBV11-2 to TRBJ1-4; tentative D call: TRBD1 (5 bases). The sequence was obtained from an adult who was a healthcare worker with PCR-confirmed SARS-CoV-2 infection or an uninfected control (not recorded which). The sequenced sample was whole blood. In DNA, the CDR3 is TGTGCCAGCAGCTTAGGGGGGGTGAATGAAAAACTGTTTTTT. It codes for CASSLGGVNEKLFF.